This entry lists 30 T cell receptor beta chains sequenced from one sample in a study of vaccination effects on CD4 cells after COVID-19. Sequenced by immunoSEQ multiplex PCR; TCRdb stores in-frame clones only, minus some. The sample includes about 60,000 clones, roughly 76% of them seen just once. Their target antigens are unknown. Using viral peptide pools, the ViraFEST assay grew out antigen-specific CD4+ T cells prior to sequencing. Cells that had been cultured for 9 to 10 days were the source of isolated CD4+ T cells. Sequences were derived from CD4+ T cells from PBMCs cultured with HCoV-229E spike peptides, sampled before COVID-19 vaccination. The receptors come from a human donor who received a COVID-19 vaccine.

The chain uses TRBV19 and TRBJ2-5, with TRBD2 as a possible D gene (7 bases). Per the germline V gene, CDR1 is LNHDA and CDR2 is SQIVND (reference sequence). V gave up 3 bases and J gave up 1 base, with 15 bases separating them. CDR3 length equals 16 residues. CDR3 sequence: CASSIRGGGLQETQYF. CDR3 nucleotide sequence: TGTGCCAGTAGTATCCGAGGCGGGGGCCTCCAAGAGACCCAGTACTTC.

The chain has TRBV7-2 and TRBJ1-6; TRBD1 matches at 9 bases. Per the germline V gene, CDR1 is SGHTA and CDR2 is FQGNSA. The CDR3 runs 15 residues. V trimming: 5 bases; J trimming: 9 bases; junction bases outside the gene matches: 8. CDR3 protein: CASSPGTGTRSPLHF. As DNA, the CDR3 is TGTGCCAGCAGCCCGGGGACAGGGACTCGTTCACCCCTCCACTTT.

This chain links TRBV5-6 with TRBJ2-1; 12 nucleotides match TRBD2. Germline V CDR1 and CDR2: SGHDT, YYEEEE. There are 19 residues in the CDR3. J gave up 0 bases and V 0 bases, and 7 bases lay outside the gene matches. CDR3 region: CASSLVTSGGHSSYNEQFF. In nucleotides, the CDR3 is TGTGCCAGCAGCTTGGTGACTAGCGGGGGCCATAGCTCCTACAATGAGCAGTTCTTC. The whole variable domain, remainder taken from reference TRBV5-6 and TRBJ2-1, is DAGVTQSPTHLIKTRGQQVTLRCSPKSGHDTVSWYQQALGQGPQFIFQYYEEEERQRGNFPDRFSGHQFPNYSSELNVNALLLGDSALYLCASSLVTSGGHSSYNEQFFGPGTRLTVL.

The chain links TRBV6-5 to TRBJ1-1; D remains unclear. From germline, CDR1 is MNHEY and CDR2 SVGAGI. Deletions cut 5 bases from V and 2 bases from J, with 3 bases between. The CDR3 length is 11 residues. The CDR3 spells CASSSNTEAFF. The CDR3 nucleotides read TGTGCCAGCAGTAGCAACACTGAAGCTTTCTTT.

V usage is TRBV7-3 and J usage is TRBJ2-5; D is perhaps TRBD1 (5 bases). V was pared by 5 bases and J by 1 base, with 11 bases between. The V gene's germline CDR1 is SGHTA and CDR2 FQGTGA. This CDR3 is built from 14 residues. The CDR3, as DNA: TGTGCCAGCAGCCCCAAGGGGTTCCAAGAGACCCAGTACTTC. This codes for CASSPKGFQETQYF.

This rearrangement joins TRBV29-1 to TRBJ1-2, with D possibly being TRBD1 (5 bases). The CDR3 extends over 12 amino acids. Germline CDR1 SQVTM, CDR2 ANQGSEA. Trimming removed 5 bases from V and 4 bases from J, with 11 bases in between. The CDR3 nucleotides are TGCAGCGTTCTCCTAGGGACCTATGGCTACACCTTC. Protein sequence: CSVLLGTYGYTF.

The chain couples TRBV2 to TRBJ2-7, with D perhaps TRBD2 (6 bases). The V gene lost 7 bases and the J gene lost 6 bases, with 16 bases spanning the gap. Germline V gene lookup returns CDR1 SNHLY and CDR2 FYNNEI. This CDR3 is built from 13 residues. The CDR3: CASKTGTAGEQYV. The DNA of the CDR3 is TGTGCCAGCAAGACCGGGACTGCTGGCGAGCAGTACGTC.

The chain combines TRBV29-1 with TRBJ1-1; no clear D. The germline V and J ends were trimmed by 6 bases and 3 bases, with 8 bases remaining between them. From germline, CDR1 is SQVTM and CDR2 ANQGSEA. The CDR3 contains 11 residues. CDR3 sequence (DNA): TGCAGCGTGCCCGGGGACACTGAAGCTTTCTTT. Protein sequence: CSVPGDTEAFF.

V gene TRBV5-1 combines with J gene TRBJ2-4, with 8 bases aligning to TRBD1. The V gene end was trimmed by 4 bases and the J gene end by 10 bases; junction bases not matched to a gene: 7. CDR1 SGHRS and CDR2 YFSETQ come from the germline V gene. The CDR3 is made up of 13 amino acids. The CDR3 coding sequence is TGCGCCAGCAGCCTCTATGGACAGGGAATTCAGTACTTC. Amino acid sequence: CASSLYGQGIQYF.

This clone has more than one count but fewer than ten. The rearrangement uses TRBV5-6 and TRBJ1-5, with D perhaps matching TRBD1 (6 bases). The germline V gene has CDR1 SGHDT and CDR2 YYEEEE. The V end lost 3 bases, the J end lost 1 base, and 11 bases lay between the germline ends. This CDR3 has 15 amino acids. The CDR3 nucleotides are TGTGCCAGCAGCTCGAGGGGGGGGAGCAATCAGCCCCAGCATTTT. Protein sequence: CASSSRGGSNQPQHF.

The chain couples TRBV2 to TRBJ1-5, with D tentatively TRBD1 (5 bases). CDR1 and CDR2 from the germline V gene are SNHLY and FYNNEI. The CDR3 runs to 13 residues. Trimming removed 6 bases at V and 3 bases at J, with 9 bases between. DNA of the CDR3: TGTGCCAGCAGCGACAGCATCAATCAGCCCCAGCATTTT. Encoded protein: CASSDSINQPQHF.

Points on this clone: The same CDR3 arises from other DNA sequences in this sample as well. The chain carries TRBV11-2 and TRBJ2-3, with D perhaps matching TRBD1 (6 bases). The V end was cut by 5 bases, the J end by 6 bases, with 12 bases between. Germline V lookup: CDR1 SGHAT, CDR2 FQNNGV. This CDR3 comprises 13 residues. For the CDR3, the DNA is TGTGCCAGCAGCCGTGACAGGACGGATACGCAGTATTTT. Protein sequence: CASSRDRTDTQYF. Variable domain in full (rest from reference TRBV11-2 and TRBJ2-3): EAGVAQSPRYKIIEKRQSVAFWCNPISGHATLYWYQQILGQGPKLLIQFQNNGVVDDSQLPKDRFSAERLKGVDSTLKIQPAKLEDSAVYLCASSRDRTDTQYFGPGTRLTVL.

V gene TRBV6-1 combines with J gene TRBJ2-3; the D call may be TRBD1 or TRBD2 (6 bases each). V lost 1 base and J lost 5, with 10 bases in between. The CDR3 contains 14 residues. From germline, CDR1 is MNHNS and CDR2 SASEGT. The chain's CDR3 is CASSEEGGRDTQYF. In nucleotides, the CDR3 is TGTGCCAGCAGTGAAGAAGGGGGGAGAGATACGCAGTATTTT.

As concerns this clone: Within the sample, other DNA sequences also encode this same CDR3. CDR3 region: CATSRGGDGTEAFF. CDR3 nucleotides: TGTGCCACCAGCAGAGGAGGGGATGGCACTGAAGCTTTCTTT. V gene TRBV15 combines with J gene TRBJ1-1; possibly TRBD1 for D (5 bases). Germline V gene data show CDR1 as LNHNV and CDR2 as YYDKDF (reference sequence). V gave up 1 base and J gave up 4 bases, with 10 bases separating them. CDR3 length: 14 amino acids.

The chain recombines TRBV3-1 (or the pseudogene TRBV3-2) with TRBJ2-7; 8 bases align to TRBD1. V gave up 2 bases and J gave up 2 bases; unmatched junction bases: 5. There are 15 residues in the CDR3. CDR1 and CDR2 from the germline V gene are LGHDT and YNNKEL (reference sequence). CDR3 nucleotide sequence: TGTGCCAGCAGCCAACTCTTACAGGGGGCCTACGAGCAGTACGTC. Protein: CASSQLLQGAYEQYV.

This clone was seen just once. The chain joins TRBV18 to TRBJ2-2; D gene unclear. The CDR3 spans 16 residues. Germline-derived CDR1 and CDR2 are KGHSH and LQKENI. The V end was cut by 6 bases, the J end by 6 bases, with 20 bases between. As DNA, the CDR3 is TGTGCCAGCTCGCCAACCGTTGGGTGGAAACCCGGGGAGCTGTTTTTT. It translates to CASSPTVGWKPGELFF.

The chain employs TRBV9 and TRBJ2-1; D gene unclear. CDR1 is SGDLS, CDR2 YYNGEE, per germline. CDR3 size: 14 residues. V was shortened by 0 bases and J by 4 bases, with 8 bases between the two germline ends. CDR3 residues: CASSVAQAYNEQFF. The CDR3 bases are TGTGCCAGCAGCGTAGCTCAGGCTTACAATGAGCAGTTCTTC.

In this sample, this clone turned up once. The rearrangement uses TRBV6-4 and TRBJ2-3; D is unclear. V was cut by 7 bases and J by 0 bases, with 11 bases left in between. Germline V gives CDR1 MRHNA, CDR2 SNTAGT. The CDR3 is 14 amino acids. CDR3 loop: CASKRSSSTDTQYF. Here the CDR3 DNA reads TGTGCCAGCAAACGGTCGTCTAGCACAGATACGCAGTATTTT.

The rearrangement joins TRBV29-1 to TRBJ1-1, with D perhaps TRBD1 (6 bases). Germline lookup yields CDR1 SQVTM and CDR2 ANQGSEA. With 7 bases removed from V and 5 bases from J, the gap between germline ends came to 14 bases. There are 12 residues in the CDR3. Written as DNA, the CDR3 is TGCAGCGCACAGGGTACCGGGACTGAAGCTTTCTTT. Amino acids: CSAQGTGTEAFF.

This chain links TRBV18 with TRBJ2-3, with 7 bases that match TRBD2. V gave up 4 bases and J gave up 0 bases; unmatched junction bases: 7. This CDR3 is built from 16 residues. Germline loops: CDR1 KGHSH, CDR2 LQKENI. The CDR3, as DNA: TGTGCCAGCTCACTAGGTCTAGCGGCTAGCACAGATACGCAGTATTTT. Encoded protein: CASSLGLAASTDTQYF.

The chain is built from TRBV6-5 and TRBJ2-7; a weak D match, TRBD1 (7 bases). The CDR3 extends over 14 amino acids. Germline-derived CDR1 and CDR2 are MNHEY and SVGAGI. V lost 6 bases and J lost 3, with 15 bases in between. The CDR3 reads CASRPGDRIYEQYV. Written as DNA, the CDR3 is TGTGCCAGCAGACCGGGGGACAGAATCTACGAGCAGTACGTC.

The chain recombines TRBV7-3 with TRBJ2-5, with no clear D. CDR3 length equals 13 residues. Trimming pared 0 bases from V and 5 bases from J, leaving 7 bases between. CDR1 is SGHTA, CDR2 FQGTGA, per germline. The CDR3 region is CASSLTGWETQYF. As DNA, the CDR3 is TGTGCCAGCAGCTTAACGGGTTGGGAGACCCAGTACTTC.

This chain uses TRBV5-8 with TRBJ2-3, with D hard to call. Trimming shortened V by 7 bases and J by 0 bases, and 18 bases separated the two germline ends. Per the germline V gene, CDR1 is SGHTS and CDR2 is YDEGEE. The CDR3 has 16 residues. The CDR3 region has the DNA TGTGCCAGCCCCGTGTGGCCAGACACAAGCACAGATACGCAGTATTTT. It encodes CASPVWPDTSTDTQYF. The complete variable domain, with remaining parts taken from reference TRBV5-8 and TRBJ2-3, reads EAGVTQSPTHLIKTRGQQATLRCSPISGHTSVYWYQQALGLGLQFLLWYDEGEERNRGNFPPRFSGRQFPNYSSELNVNALELEDSALYLCASPVWPDTSTDTQYFGPGTRLTVL.

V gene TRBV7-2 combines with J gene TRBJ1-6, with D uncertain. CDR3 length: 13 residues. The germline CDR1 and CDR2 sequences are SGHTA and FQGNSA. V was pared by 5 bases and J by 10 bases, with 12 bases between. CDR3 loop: CASSVVEESPLHF. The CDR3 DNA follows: TGTGCCAGCAGCGTCGTAGAGGAGTCACCCCTCCACTTT.

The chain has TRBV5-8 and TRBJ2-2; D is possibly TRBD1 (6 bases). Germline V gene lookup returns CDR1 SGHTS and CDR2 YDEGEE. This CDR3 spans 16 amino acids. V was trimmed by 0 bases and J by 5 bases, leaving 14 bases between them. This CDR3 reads CASSLDLGAGTGELFF. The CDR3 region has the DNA TGTGCCAGCAGCTTGGATCTGGGGGCAGGTACCGGGGAGCTGTTTTTT.

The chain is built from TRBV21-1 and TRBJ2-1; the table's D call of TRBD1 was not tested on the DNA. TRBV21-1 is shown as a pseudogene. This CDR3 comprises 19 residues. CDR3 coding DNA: TGTGCCAGCAGCAAAGGAGAAGGGGACAGGGGGCTGAACTACAATGAGCAGTTCTTC. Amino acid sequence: CASSKGEGDRGLNYNEQFF.

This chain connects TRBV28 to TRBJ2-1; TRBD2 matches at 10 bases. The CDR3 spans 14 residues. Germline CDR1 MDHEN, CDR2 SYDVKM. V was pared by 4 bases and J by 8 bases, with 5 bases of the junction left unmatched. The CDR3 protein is CASSSSGGTYEQFF. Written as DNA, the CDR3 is TGTGCCAGCAGTTCTAGCGGGGGAACGTATGAGCAGTTCTTC.

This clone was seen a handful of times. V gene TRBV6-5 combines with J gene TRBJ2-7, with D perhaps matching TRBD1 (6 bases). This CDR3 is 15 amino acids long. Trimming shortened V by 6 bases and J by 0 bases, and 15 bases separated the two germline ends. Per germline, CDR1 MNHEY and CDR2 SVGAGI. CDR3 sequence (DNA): TGTGCCAGCAGGAGAGGGGGTGTGAGCTCCTACGAGCAGTACGTC. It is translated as CASRRGGVSSYEQYV.

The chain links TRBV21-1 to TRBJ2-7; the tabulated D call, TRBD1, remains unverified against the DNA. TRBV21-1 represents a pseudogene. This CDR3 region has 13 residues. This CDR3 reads CASRYRDLNEQYV. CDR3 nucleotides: TGTGCCAGCAGGTACAGGGATTTAAACGAGCAGTACGTC.

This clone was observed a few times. Written as DNA, the CDR3 is TGCGCCAGCAGCATATTGGGAGGGGAGTTCTATGGCTACACCTTC. It specifies CASSILGGEFYGYTF. V and J are TRBV5-1 and TRBJ1-2; a possible D gene is TRBD1 (5 bases). The CDR3 totals 15 residues. Trimming shortened V by 4 bases and J by 4 bases, and 17 bases separated the two germline ends. Germline V lookup: CDR1 SGHRS, CDR2 YFSETQ.